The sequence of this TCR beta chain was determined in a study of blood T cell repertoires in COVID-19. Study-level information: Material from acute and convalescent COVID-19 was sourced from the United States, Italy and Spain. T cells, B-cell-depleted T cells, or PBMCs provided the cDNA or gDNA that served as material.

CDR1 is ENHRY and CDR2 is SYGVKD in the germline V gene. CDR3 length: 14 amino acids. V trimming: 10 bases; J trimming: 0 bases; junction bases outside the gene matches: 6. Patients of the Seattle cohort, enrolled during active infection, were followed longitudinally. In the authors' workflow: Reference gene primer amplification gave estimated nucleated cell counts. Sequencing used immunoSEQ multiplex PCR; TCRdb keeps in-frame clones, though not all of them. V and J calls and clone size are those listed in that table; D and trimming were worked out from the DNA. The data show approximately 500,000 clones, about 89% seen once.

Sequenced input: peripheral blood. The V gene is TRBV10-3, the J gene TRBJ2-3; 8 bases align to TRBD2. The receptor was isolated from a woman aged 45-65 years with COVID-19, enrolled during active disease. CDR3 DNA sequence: TGTGCCACCCGAGCGGGGGTCAGCACAGATACGCAGTATTTT. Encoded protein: CATRAGVSTDTQYF.